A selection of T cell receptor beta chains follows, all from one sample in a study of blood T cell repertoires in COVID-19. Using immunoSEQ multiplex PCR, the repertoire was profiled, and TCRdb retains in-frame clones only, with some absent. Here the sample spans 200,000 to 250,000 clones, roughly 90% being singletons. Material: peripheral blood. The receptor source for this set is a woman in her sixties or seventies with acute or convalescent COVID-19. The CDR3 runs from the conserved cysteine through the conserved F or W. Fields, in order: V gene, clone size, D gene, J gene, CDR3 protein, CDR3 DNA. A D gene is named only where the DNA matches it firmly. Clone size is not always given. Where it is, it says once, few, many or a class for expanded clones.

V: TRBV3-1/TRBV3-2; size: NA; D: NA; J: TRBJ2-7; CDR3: CASSLSGTPTYEQYF; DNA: TGTGCCAGCAGCCTCTCCGGGACACCGACCTACGAGCAGTACTTC
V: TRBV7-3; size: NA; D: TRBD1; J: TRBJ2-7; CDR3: CASSFHPGQGSEQYF; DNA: TGTGCCAGCAGCTTCCACCCGGGACAGGGGAGTGAGCAGTACTTC
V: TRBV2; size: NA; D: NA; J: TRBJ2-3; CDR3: CASKTSSTDTQYF; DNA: TGTGCCAGTAAAACTTCGAGCACAGATACGCAGTATTTT
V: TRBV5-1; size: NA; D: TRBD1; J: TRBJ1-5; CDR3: CASSSGTANQPQHF; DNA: TGCGCCAGCAGCTCTGGGACAGCTAATCAGCCCCAGCATTTT
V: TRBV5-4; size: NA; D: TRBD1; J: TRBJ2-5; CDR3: CASSLKWTGQETQYF; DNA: TGTGCCAGCAGCTTGAAGTGGACAGGACAAGAGACCCAGTACTTC
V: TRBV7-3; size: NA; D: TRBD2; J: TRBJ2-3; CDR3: CASSPLAADTQYF; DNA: TGTGCCAGCAGCCCGCTAGCGGCAGATACGCAGTATTTT
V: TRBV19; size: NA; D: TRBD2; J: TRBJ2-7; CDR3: CASSKIAGGGYEQYF; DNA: TGTGCCAGTAGTAAGATAGCGGGAGGTGGATACGAGCAGTACTTC
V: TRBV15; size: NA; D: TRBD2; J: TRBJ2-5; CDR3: CATSRTADGRAAETQYF; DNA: TGTGCCACCAGCAGGACTGCAGACGGGAGGGCCGCAGAGACCCAGTACTTC
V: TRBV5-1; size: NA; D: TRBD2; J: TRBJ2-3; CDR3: CASRYPGLADLVQYF; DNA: TGCGCCAGCAGGTATCCGGGACTAGCGGACCTTGTGCAGTATTTT
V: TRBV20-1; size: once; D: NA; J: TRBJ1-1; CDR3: CSGRGNTEAFF; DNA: TGCAGTGGTCGGGGGAACACTGAAGCTTTCTTT
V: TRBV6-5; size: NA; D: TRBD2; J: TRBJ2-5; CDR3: CASSLAGGPRETQYF; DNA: TGTGCCAGCAGTCTAGCGGGGGGGCCGAGAGAGACCCAGTACTTC
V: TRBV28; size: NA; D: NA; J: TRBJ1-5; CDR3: CASSPLTGNYQPQHF; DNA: TGTGCCAGCAGTCCTCTAACAGGCAACTATCAGCCCCAGCATTTT
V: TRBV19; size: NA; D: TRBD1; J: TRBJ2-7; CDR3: CASSSGGTGSYEQYF; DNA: TGTGCCAGTAGTAGCGGCGGGACAGGGTCCTACGAGCAGTACTTC
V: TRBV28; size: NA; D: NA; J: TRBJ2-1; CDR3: CASSLRPAGEQFF; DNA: TGTGCCAGCAGTCTGCGACCTGCGGGGGAGCAGTTCTTC